This T cell receptor (beta chain) emerged from a study of blood T cells in healthy people across ages. Alongside a J-beta primer mix, a sample-barcoded 5' primer served in a second PCR lasting about 7 to 12 cycles. All cDNA molecules were each tagged by a template-switch adaptor with 12 random nucleotides. TCRdb called the 5' RACE reads again in MiXCR, with one record for every CDR3 protein. The sample consists of 1.5 million to 2 million distinct CDR3 sequences, 28% of them appearing once. The source of this sequence is a woman aged 30 to 39 in good health. Sequenced: blood.

DNA for the CDR3: TGTGCCAGCAGTCCCGGGACGGACCCCCAAGAGACCCAGTACTTC. Translated, it gives CASSPGTDPQETQYF. This chain uses TRBV2 with TRBJ2-5; the D call may be TRBD1 or TRBD2 (5 bases each). Trimming took 5 bases from V and 1 from J, leaving 14 bases between them. Germline CDR1 SNHLY, CDR2 FYNNEI. This CDR3 has 15 residues.